Listed below are T cell receptor beta chains from one sample, sequenced in a study of neoadjuvant nivolumab and ipilimumab in lung cancer. Using immunoSEQ multiplex PCR, the repertoire was profiled, and TCRdb retains in-frame clones only, with some absent. The table lists 25,000 to 35,000 clones, 90% of them singletons, with about 5% in the top ten. The source material was peripheral blood, sampled after neoadjuvant nivolumab, alone or with ipilimumab, at or shortly before surgery. These receptors all stem from an adult with non-small cell lung cancer. The CDR3 runs from the conserved cysteine through the conserved F or W. Each record gives: V gene, D gene, CDR3 length, clone size, J gene, CDR3 DNA, CDR3 protein. The D gene is left open where the match is weak. Clone size is stated in some rows and not others, as once, few, many or a class when expanded.

v_call: TRBV10-3; d_call: NA; cdr3_length: 14; clone_size: once; j_call: TRBJ1-1; cdr3_nt: TGTGCCACAAGTGTCCGGGGTGTAGACACTGAAGCTTTCTTT; cdr3_aa: CATSVRGVDTEAFF
v_call: TRBV2; d_call: NA; cdr3_length: 15; clone_size: once; j_call: TRBJ1-5; cdr3_nt: TGTGCCAGCAGTCAGGGTCCTGATAGCAATCAGCCCCAGCATTTT; cdr3_aa: CASSQGPDSNQPQHF
v_call: TRBV5-1; d_call: NA; cdr3_length: 14; clone_size: NA; j_call: TRBJ2-3; cdr3_nt: TGCGCCAGCAGCTGGAGCCCGTTGGCAGATACGCAGTATTTT; cdr3_aa: CASSWSPLADTQYF
v_call: TRBV2; d_call: NA; cdr3_length: 14; clone_size: few; j_call: TRBJ1-2; cdr3_nt: TGTGCCAGCAGTGAATCATCCAGGGCGGATGGCTACACCTTC; cdr3_aa: CASSESSRADGYTF
v_call: TRBV7-6; d_call: TRBD1; cdr3_length: 14; clone_size: NA; j_call: TRBJ1-5; cdr3_nt: TGTGCCAGCAGCTTTGCTGACAGGGAACAGCCCCAGCATTTT; cdr3_aa: CASSFADREQPQHF
v_call: TRBV7-7; d_call: TRBD2; cdr3_length: 13; clone_size: NA; j_call: TRBJ2-5; cdr3_nt: TGTGCCAGCAGCCCTAGCGGACAAGAGACCCAGTACTTC; cdr3_aa: CASSPSGQETQYF
v_call: TRBV10-3; d_call: NA; cdr3_length: 14; clone_size: NA; j_call: TRBJ1-1; cdr3_nt: TGTGCCATCATGTGGGGCAGTGAGAACACTGAAGCTTTCTTT; cdr3_aa: CAIMWGSENTEAFF
v_call: TRBV5-1; d_call: TRBD1; cdr3_length: 14; clone_size: NA; j_call: TRBJ2-7; cdr3_nt: TGCGCCAGCAGCTTGGAGGGGGCCCGCTACGAGCAGTACTTC; cdr3_aa: CASSLEGARYEQYF
v_call: TRBV6-1; d_call: NA; cdr3_length: 12; clone_size: few; j_call: TRBJ1-2; cdr3_nt: TGTGCCAGCAGTGAAGCGTCAGGTTATAGGACCTTC; cdr3_aa: CASSEASGYRTF
v_call: TRBV10-1; d_call: TRBD2; cdr3_length: 12; clone_size: NA; j_call: TRBJ2-1; cdr3_nt: TGCGCCAGTAGCGGGGGAGGTGATGAGCAGTTCTTC; cdr3_aa: CASSGGGDEQFF
v_call: TRBV7-6; d_call: NA; cdr3_length: 15; clone_size: NA; j_call: TRBJ2-2; cdr3_nt: TGTGCCAGCAGCTTACTACAAACGAACACCGGGGAGCTGTTTTTT; cdr3_aa: CASSLLQTNTGELFF
v_call: TRBV28; d_call: NA; cdr3_length: 12; clone_size: NA; j_call: TRBJ2-7; cdr3_nt: TGTGCCAGCAGTTTGTGGTCCTACGAGCAGTACTTC; cdr3_aa: CASSLWSYEQYF
v_call: TRBV10-2; d_call: NA; cdr3_length: 15; clone_size: NA; j_call: TRBJ2-2; cdr3_nt: TGCGCCAGCTACGGCGGGGGCCTCAACACCGGGGAGCTGTTTTTT; cdr3_aa: CASYGGGLNTGELFF
v_call: TRBV6-6; d_call: NA; cdr3_length: 13; clone_size: once; j_call: TRBJ1-1; cdr3_nt: TGTGCCAGCAGTTTACAGGGTCACACTGAAGCTTTCTTT; cdr3_aa: CASSLQGHTEAFF
v_call: TRBV15; d_call: NA; cdr3_length: 17; clone_size: NA; j_call: TRBJ2-3; cdr3_nt: TGTGCCACCAGCAGAGATGGAGGGGATTTGGGCACAGATACGCAGTATTTT; cdr3_aa: CATSRDGGDLGTDTQYF
v_call: TRBV7-9; d_call: TRBD1; cdr3_length: 15; clone_size: NA; j_call: TRBJ1-1; cdr3_nt: TGTGCCAGCACACGACAGGGGTCGATGAACACTGAAGCTTTCTTT; cdr3_aa: CASTRQGSMNTEAFF
v_call: TRBV27; d_call: NA; cdr3_length: 14; clone_size: NA; j_call: TRBJ1-5; cdr3_nt: TGTGCCAGCAGTTTCGCGACTGGAGGTCAGCCCCAGCATTTT; cdr3_aa: CASSFATGGQPQHF
v_call: TRBV2; d_call: NA; cdr3_length: 15; clone_size: NA; j_call: TRBJ2-5; cdr3_nt: TGTGCCAGCAGTGAAGGGACAACCTTCCAAGAGACCCAGTACTTC; cdr3_aa: CASSEGTTFQETQYF
v_call: TRBV5-4; d_call: NA; cdr3_length: 12; clone_size: once; j_call: TRBJ2-7; cdr3_nt: TGTGCCAGCAGCTACCCCCCCGACGAGCAGTACTTC; cdr3_aa: CASSYPPDEQYF
v_call: TRBV15; d_call: NA; cdr3_length: 13; clone_size: NA; j_call: TRBJ2-3; cdr3_nt: TGTGCCACCAGCAGAGATCCCACAGATACGCAGTATTTT; cdr3_aa: CATSRDPTDTQYF
v_call: TRBV7-2; d_call: NA; cdr3_length: 13; clone_size: NA; j_call: TRBJ2-3; cdr3_nt: TGTGCCAGCAGCCTCTCGCCAAGGGATACGCAGTATTTT; cdr3_aa: CASSLSPRDTQYF
v_call: TRBV11-1; d_call: NA; cdr3_length: 15; clone_size: NA; j_call: TRBJ1-1; cdr3_nt: TGTGCCAGCAGCTTTGGACAGAATTTGAACACTGAAGCTTTCTTT; cdr3_aa: CASSFGQNLNTEAFF
v_call: TRBV5-5; d_call: NA; cdr3_length: 12; clone_size: NA; j_call: TRBJ2-7; cdr3_nt: TGTGCCAGCAGCTTGGCCGAGGTCGAGCAGTACTTC; cdr3_aa: CASSLAEVEQYF
v_call: TRBV27; d_call: NA; cdr3_length: 15; clone_size: NA; j_call: TRBJ2-7; cdr3_nt: TGTGCCAGCAGTTTACAGCTCACAGAGGTACGCGAGCAGTACTTC; cdr3_aa: CASSLQLTEVREQYF
v_call: TRBV13; d_call: NA; cdr3_length: 16; clone_size: NA; j_call: TRBJ1-6; cdr3_nt: TGTGCCAGCAGCCCCATCATGGCAAGCGGGGATTCACCCCTCCACTTT; cdr3_aa: CASSPIMASGDSPLHF
v_call: TRBV15; d_call: TRBD1; cdr3_length: 15; clone_size: medium-sized; j_call: TRBJ2-2; cdr3_nt: TGTGCCACCAGCACTGGGACAGGTGACACCGGGGAGCTGTTTTTT; cdr3_aa: CATSTGTGDTGELFF
v_call: TRBV5-4; d_call: NA; cdr3_length: 15; clone_size: once; j_call: TRBJ2-1; cdr3_nt: TGTGCCAGCAGCTTGGTTCGAGGTGGCGACAATGAGCAGTTCTTC; cdr3_aa: CASSLVRGGDNEQFF
v_call: TRBV11-1; d_call: TRBD1; cdr3_length: 16; clone_size: NA; j_call: TRBJ2-7; cdr3_nt: TGTGCCAGCAGCTTAGCGGGACAGGGGGGCTCCTACGAGCAGTACTTC; cdr3_aa: CASSLAGQGGSYEQYF
v_call: TRBV6-5; d_call: NA; cdr3_length: 14; clone_size: NA; j_call: TRBJ2-7; cdr3_nt: TGTGCCAGCAGTAACGACGGGCCTTCCTACGAGCAGTACTTC; cdr3_aa: CASSNDGPSYEQYF
v_call: TRBV5-6; d_call: NA; cdr3_length: 13; clone_size: NA; j_call: TRBJ1-1; cdr3_nt: TGTGCCAGCAGCTTCGCCAGTAACACTGAAGCTTTCTTT; cdr3_aa: CASSFASNTEAFF
v_call: TRBV4-3; d_call: TRBD1; cdr3_length: 14; clone_size: once; j_call: TRBJ1-4; cdr3_nt: TGCGCCAGCAGCCGCTCAGGGGGGAGGGAAAAACTGTTTTTT; cdr3_aa: CASSRSGGREKLFF
v_call: TRBV2; d_call: NA; cdr3_length: 13; clone_size: NA; j_call: TRBJ1-2; cdr3_nt: TGTGCCAGCAATCCGACAGCAAACTATGGCTACACCTTC; cdr3_aa: CASNPTANYGYTF
v_call: TRBV12-5; d_call: NA; cdr3_length: 13; clone_size: NA; j_call: TRBJ1-1; cdr3_nt: TGTGCTAGTGGTTTGGACGGGGCCACTGAAGCTTTCTTT; cdr3_aa: CASGLDGATEAFF
v_call: TRBV10-3; d_call: NA; cdr3_length: 14; clone_size: NA; j_call: TRBJ1-5; cdr3_nt: TGTGCCATCAGTGAAGGGACTAGCAATCAGCCCCAGCATTTT; cdr3_aa: CAISEGTSNQPQHF
v_call: TRBV9; d_call: TRBD1; cdr3_length: 13; clone_size: NA; j_call: TRBJ1-1; cdr3_nt: TGTGCCAGCAGTCGTCAGGGGGACACTGAAGCTTTCTTT; cdr3_aa: CASSRQGDTEAFF
v_call: TRBV18; d_call: NA; cdr3_length: 14; clone_size: NA; j_call: TRBJ2-2; cdr3_nt: TGTGCCAGCTCACCGCCACCGAACACCGGGGAGCTGTTTTTT; cdr3_aa: CASSPPPNTGELFF
v_call: TRBV13; d_call: NA; cdr3_length: 15; clone_size: NA; j_call: TRBJ2-6; cdr3_nt: TGTGCCAGCAGCTTAAGAGGGGATGGGGCCAACGTCCTGACTTTC; cdr3_aa: CASSLRGDGANVLTF
v_call: TRBV7-2; d_call: NA; cdr3_length: 14; clone_size: NA; j_call: TRBJ1-2; cdr3_nt: TGTGCCAGCAGCTTAGTATCGACAGATTATGGCTACACCTTC; cdr3_aa: CASSLVSTDYGYTF
v_call: TRBV5-4; d_call: NA; cdr3_length: 14; clone_size: once; j_call: TRBJ1-2; cdr3_nt: TGTGCCAGCAGCTTGGATGGGGCTCACTATGGCTACACCTTC; cdr3_aa: CASSLDGAHYGYTF
v_call: TRBV6-1; d_call: NA; cdr3_length: 14; clone_size: NA; j_call: TRBJ1-5; cdr3_nt: TGTGCCAGCAGTGAATTGGCGGGGAATCAGCCCCAGCATTTT; cdr3_aa: CASSELAGNQPQHF
v_call: TRBV27; d_call: NA; cdr3_length: 12; clone_size: NA; j_call: TRBJ1-6; cdr3_nt: TGTGCCAGCAGTTTTTTCGAATCACCCCTCCACTTT; cdr3_aa: CASSFFESPLHF
v_call: TRBV28; d_call: TRBD1; cdr3_length: 15; clone_size: NA; j_call: TRBJ1-5; cdr3_nt: TGTGCCAGCAGGCGAACACAGGGGGGCAATCAGCCCCAGCATTTT; cdr3_aa: CASRRTQGGNQPQHF
v_call: TRBV6-5; d_call: NA; cdr3_length: 14; clone_size: NA; j_call: TRBJ1-1; cdr3_nt: TGTGCCAGCAGAGCCGGGACGGGGGGGACTGAAGCTTTCTTT; cdr3_aa: CASRAGTGGTEAFF
v_call: TRBV9; d_call: NA; cdr3_length: 14; clone_size: NA; j_call: TRBJ1-3; cdr3_nt: TGTGCCAGCAGCGTATCTAATTTGTTGAACACCATATATTTT; cdr3_aa: CASSVSNLLNTIYF
v_call: TRBV7-9; d_call: NA; cdr3_length: 12; clone_size: few; j_call: TRBJ1-4; cdr3_nt: TGTGCCAGCAGCCTCGATGGCCGGAAACTGTTTTTT; cdr3_aa: CASSLDGRKLFF
v_call: TRBV18; d_call: NA; cdr3_length: 12; clone_size: NA; j_call: TRBJ1-6; cdr3_nt: TGTGCCAGCTCCCCCAGTGATGCACCCCTCCACTTT; cdr3_aa: CASSPSDAPLHF
v_call: TRBV2; d_call: NA; cdr3_length: 12; clone_size: NA; j_call: TRBJ2-1; cdr3_nt: TGTGCCAGCAAGGGGGAGTACAATGAGCAGTTCTTC; cdr3_aa: CASKGEYNEQFF
v_call: TRBV7-9; d_call: TRBD1; cdr3_length: 16; clone_size: NA; j_call: TRBJ1-3; cdr3_nt: TGTGCCAGCAGCTTAGCAGGGACAGACTCTGGAAACACCATATATTTT; cdr3_aa: CASSLAGTDSGNTIYF
v_call: TRBV29-1; d_call: NA; cdr3_length: 11; clone_size: NA; j_call: TRBJ1-1; cdr3_nt: TGCAGCGTCAAGGAGGGCACTGAAGCTTTCTTT; cdr3_aa: CSVKEGTEAFF
v_call: TRBV5-1; d_call: NA; cdr3_length: 15; clone_size: NA; j_call: TRBJ1-2; cdr3_nt: TGCGCCAGCAGCCCCGAGGAGTCGTCACGTGGGGGCTACACCTTC; cdr3_aa: CASSPEESSRGGYTF
v_call: TRBV10-3; d_call: NA; cdr3_length: 13; clone_size: NA; j_call: TRBJ1-1; cdr3_nt: TGTGCCATCAGTGGAGGGGCGAACACTGAAGCTTTCTTT; cdr3_aa: CAISGGANTEAFF
v_call: TRBV18; d_call: NA; cdr3_length: 15; clone_size: NA; j_call: TRBJ1-2; cdr3_nt: TGTGCCAGCTCACCATCCGCTGAGGCCAGGTATGGCTACACCTTC; cdr3_aa: CASSPSAEARYGYTF
v_call: TRBV7-9; d_call: NA; cdr3_length: 16; clone_size: NA; j_call: TRBJ2-7; cdr3_nt: TGTGCCAGCAGCTCGGGACCCCGAGAGGGGTCCTACGAGCAGTACTTC; cdr3_aa: CASSSGPREGSYEQYF
v_call: TRBV6-8; d_call: NA; cdr3_length: 15; clone_size: NA; j_call: TRBJ2-7; cdr3_nt: TGTGCCAGCAGTTACCCGGGACACCACCCCTACGAGCAGTACTTC; cdr3_aa: CASSYPGHHPYEQYF
v_call: TRBV29-1; d_call: NA; cdr3_length: 13; clone_size: NA; j_call: TRBJ2-5; cdr3_nt: TGCAGCGTAGGCTTAGTAGGTCAGGAGACCCAGTACTTC; cdr3_aa: CSVGLVGQETQYF
v_call: TRBV4-3; d_call: NA; cdr3_length: 13; clone_size: NA; j_call: TRBJ1-2; cdr3_nt: TGCGCCAGCAGTCCCAGGGGAGGGGATGGCTACACCTTC; cdr3_aa: CASSPRGGDGYTF
v_call: TRBV7-7; d_call: NA; cdr3_length: 13; clone_size: NA; j_call: TRBJ2-1; cdr3_nt: TGTGCCAGCAGCTTAGCGGGGGGGCTCGAGCAGTTCTTC; cdr3_aa: CASSLAGGLEQFF
v_call: TRBV25-1; d_call: TRBD1; cdr3_length: 15; clone_size: NA; j_call: TRBJ1-1; cdr3_nt: TGTGCCAGCAGTGCCCGGACAGGACGGAACACTGAAGCTTTCTTT; cdr3_aa: CASSARTGRNTEAFF
v_call: TRBV28; d_call: TRBD1; cdr3_length: 10; clone_size: NA; j_call: TRBJ2-7; cdr3_nt: TGTGCCAGCAGCGACAGGGAGAAGTACTTC; cdr3_aa: CASSDREKYF
v_call: TRBV9; d_call: NA; cdr3_length: 19; clone_size: NA; j_call: TRBJ1-2; cdr3_nt: TGTGCCAGCAGCGTAGCTCTCACGGCACCCAACAGAGCTAACTATGGCTACACCTTC; cdr3_aa: CASSVALTAPNRANYGYTF